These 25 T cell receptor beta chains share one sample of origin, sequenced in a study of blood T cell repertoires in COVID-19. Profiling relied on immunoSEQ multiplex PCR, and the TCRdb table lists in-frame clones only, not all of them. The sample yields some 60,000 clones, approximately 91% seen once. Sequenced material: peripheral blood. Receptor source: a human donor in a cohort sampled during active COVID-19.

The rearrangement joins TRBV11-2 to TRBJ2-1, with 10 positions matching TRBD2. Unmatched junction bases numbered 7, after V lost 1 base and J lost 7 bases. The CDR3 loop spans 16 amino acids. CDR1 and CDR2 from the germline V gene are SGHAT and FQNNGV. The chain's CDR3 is CASSLGGLAVRNEQFF. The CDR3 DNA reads TGTGCCAGCAGCTTAGGTGGACTAGCGGTTAGGAATGAGCAGTTCTTC.

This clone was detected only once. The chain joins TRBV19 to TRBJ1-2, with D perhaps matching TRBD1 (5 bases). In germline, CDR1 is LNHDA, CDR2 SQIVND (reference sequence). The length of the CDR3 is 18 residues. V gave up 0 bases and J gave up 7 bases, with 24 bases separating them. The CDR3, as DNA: TGTGCCAGTAGTATAGACCGTTTTGCGACAGTGGGGCTCTTTGGCTACACCTTC. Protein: CASSIDRFATVGLFGYTF.

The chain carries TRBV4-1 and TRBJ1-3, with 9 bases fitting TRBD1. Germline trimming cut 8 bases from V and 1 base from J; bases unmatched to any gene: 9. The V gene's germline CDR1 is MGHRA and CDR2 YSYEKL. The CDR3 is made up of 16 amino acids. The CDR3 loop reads CASGKQGAKSGNTIYF. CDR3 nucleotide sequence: TGCGCCAGCGGAAAACAGGGGGCCAAGTCTGGAAACACCATATATTTT.

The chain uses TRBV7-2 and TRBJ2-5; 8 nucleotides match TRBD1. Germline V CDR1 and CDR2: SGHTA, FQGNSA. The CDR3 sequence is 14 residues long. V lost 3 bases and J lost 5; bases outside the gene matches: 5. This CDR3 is CASSFQGAGETQYF. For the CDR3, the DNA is TGTGCCAGCAGCTTCCAGGGGGCGGGGGAGACCCAGTACTTC.

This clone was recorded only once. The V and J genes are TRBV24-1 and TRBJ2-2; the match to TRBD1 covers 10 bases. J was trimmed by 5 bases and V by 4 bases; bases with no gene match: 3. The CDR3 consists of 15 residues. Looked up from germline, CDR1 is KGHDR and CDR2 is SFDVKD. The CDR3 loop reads CATSEGTGETGELFF. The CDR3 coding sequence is TGTGCCACCAGTGAAGGGACAGGGGAGACCGGGGAGCTGTTTTTT.

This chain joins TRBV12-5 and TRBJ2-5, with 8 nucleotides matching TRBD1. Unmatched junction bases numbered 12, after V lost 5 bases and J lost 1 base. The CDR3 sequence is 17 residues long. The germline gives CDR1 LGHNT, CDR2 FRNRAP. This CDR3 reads CASGPEPGQVLQETQYF. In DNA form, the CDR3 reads TGTGCTAGTGGTCCAGAACCGGGACAGGTTCTCCAAGAGACCCAGTACTTC.

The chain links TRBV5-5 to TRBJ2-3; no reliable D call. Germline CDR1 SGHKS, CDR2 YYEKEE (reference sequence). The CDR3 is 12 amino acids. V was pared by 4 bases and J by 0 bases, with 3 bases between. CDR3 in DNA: TGTGCCAGCAGCCCTAGCACAGATACGCAGTATTTT. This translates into CASSPSTDTQYF. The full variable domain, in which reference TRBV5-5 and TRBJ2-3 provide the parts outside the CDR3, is DAGVTQSPTHLIKTRGQQVTLRCSPISGHKSVSWYQQVLGQGPQFIFQYYEKEERGRGNFPDRFSARQFPNYSSELNVNALLLGDSALYLCASSPSTDTQYFGPGTRLTVL.

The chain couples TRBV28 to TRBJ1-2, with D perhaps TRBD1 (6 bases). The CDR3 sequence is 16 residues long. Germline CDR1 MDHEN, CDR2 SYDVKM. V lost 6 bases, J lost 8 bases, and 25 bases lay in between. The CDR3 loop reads CASRMGPLGARVGYTF. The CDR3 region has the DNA TGTGCCAGCAGAATGGGACCTTTGGGGGCGCGGGTAGGCTACACCTTC.

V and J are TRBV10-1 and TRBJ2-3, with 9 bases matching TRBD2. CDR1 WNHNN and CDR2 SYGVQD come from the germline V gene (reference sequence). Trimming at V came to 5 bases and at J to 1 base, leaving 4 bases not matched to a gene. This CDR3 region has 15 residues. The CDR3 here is CASSRTSVGTDTQYF. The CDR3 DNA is TGCGCCAGCAGTAGGACTAGCGTGGGCACAGATACGCAGTATTTT.

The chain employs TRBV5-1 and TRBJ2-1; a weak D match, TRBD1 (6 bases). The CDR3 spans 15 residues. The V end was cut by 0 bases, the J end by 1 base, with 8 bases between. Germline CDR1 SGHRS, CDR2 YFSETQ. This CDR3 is CASSLAQGSYNEQFF. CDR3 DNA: TGCGCCAGCAGCTTGGCCCAGGGGTCCTACAATGAGCAGTTCTTC.

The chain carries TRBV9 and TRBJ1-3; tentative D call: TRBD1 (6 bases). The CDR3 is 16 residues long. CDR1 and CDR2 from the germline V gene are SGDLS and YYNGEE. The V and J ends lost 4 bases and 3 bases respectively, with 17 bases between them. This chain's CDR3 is CASSSGTGLGGNTIYF. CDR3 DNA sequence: TGTGCCAGCAGCTCCGGCACAGGGTTAGGTGGAAACACCATATATTTT.

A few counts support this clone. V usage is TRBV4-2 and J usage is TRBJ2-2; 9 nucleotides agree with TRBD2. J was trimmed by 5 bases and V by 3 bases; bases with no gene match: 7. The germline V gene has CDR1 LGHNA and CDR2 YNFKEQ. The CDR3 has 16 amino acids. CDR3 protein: CASSQLAGDGTGELFF. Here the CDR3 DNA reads TGTGCCAGCAGCCAGTTAGCGGGAGACGGGACCGGGGAGCTGTTTTTT.

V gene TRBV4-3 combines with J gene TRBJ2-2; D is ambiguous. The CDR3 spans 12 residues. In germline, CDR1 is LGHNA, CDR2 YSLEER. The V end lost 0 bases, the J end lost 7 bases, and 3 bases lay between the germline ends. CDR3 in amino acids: CASSQDSGELFF. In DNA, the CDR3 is TGCGCCAGCAGCCAAGATAGCGGGGAGCTGTTTTTT.

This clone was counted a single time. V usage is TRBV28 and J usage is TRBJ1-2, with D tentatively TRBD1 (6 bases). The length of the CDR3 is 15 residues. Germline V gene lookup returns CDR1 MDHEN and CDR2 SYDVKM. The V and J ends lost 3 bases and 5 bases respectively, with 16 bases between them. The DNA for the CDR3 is TGTGCCAGCAGTTTTAGCAGGGGCTCAGGGTATGGCTACACCTTC. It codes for CASSFSRGSGYGYTF.

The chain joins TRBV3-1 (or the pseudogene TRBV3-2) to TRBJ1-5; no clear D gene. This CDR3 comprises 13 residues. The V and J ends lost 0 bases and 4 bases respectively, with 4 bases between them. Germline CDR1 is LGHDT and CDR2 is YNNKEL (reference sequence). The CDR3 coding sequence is TGTGCCAGCAGCCAAGATCATAATCAGCCCCAGCATTTT. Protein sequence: CASSQDHNQPQHF.

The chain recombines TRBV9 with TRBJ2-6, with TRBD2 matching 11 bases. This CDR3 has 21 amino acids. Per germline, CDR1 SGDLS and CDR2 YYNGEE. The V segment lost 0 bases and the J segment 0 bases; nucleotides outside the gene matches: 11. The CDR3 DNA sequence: TGTGCCAGCAGCGTAGCAATGTTTGGACTAGCGGGTGTCTCTGGGGCCAACGTCCTGACTTTC. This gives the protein CASSVAMFGLAGVSGANVLTF.

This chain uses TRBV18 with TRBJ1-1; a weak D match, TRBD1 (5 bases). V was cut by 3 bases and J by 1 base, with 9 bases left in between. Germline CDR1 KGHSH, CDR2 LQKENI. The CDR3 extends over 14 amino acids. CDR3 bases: TGTGCCAGCTCACCGGGGCAGTCGAACACTGAAGCTTTCTTT. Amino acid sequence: CASSPGQSNTEAFF. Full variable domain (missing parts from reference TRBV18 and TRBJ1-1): NAGVMQNPRHLVRRRGQEARLRCSPMKGHSHVYWYRQLPEEGLKFMVYLQKENIIDESGMPKERFSAEFPKEGPSILRIQQVVRGDSAAYFCASSPGQSNTEAFFGQGTRLTVV.

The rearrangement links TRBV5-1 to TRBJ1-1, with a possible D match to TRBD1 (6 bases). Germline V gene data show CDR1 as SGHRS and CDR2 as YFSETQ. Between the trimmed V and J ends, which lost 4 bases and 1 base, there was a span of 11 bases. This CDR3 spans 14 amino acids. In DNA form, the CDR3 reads TGCGCCAGCAGCCGACAGGCCCAGAACACTGAAGCTTTCTTT. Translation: CASSRQAQNTEAFF.

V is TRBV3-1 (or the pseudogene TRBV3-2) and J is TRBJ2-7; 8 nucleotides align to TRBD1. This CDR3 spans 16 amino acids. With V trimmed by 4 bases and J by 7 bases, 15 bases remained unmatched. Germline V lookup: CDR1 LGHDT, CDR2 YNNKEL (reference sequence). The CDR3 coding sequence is TGTGCCAGCAGCCTTCGGACAGGGTACTCCCTAAGGGAGCAGTACTTC. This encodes CASSLRTGYSLREQYF.

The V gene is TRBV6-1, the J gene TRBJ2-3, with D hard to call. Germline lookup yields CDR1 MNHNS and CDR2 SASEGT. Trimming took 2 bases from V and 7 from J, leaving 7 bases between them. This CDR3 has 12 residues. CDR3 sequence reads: CASSELENTQYF. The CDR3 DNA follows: TGTGCCAGCAGTGAATTAGAAAATACGCAGTATTTT.

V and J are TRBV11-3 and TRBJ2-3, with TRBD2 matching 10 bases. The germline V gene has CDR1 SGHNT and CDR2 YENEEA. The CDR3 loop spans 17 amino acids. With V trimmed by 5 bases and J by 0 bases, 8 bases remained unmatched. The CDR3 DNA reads TGTGCCAGCAGCGGGAGGACTAGCGGCCTTAGCACAGATACGCAGTATTTT. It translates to CASSGRTSGLSTDTQYF.

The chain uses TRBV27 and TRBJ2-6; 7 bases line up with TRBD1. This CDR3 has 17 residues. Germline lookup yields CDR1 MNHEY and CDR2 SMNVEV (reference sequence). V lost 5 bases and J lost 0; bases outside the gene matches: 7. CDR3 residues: CASSPQTGHSGANVLTF. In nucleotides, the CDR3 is TGTGCCAGCAGTCCTCAGACAGGGCACTCTGGGGCCAACGTCCTGACTTTC.

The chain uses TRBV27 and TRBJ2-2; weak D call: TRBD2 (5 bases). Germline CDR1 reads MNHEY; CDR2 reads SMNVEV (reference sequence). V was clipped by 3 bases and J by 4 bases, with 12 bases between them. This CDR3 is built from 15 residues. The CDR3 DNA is TGTGCCAGCAGTTTTTATGAGCGGCGCACCGGGGAGCTGTTTTTT. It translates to CASSFYERRTGELFF.

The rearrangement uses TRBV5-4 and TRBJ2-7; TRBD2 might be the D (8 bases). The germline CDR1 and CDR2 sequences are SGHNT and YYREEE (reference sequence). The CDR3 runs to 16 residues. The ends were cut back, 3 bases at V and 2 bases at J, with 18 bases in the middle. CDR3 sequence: CASSSGGPGQPYEQYF. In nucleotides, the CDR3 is TGTGCCAGCAGCTCGGGGGGGCCGGGACAGCCCTACGAGCAGTACTTC.

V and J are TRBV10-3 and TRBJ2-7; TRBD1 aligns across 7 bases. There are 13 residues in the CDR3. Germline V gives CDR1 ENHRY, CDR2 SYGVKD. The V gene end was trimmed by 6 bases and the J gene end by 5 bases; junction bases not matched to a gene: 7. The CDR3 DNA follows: TGTGCCATCAGGCCGACAGGGTCGGACGAGCAGTACTTC. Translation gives CAIRPTGSDEQYF.